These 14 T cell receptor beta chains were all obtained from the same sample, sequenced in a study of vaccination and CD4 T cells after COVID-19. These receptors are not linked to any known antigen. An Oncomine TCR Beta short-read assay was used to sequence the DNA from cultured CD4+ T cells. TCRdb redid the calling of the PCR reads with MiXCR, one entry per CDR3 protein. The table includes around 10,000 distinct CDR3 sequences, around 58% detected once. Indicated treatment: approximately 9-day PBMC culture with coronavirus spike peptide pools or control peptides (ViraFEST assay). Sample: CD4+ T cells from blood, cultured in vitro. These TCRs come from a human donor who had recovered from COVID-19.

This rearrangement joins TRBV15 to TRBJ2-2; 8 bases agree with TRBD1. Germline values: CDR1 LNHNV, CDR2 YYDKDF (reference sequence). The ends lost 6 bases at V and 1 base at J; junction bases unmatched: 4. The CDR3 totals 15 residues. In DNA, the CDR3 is TGTGCCACCAGGGAGGACAGGGAGAACACCGGGGAGCTGTTTTTT. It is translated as CATREDRENTGELFF.

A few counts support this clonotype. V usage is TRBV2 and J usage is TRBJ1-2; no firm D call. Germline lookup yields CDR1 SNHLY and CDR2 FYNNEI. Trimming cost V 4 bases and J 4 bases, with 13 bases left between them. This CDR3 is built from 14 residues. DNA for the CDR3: TGTGCCAGCAGTGGCTTGGGCCCAGTCTATGGCTACACCTTC. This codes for CASSGLGPVYGYTF.

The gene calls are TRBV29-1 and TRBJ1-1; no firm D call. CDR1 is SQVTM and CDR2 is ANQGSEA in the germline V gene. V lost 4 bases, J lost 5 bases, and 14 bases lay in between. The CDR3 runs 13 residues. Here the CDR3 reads CSVVQTTRTEAFF. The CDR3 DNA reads TGCAGCGTTGTCCAGACCACGAGGACTGAAGCTTTCTTT.

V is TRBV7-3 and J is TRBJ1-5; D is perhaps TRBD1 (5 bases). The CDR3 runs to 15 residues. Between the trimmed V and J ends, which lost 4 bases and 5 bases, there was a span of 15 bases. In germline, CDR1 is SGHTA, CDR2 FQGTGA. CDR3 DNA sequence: TGTGCCAGCAGCTCCCAGGCAGGGCCGGATCAGCCCCAGCATTTT. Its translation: CASSSQAGPDQPQHF. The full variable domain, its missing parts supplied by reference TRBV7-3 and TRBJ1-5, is GAGVSQTPSNKVTEKGKYVELRCDPISGHTALYWYRQSLGQGPEFLIYFQGTGAADDSGLPNDRFFAVRPEGSVSTLKIQRTERGDSAVYLCASSSQAGPDQPQHFGDGTRLSIL.

CDR3 bases: TGTGCCAGCTCACCTAGCGGCCAAGAGACCCAGTACTTC. It codes for CASSPSGQETQYF. The chain combines TRBV18 with TRBJ2-5, with D perhaps matching TRBD2 (6 bases). The ends were cut back, 3 bases at V and 1 base at J, with 6 bases in the middle. This CDR3 contains 13 residues. In germline, CDR1 is KGHSH, CDR2 LQKENI.

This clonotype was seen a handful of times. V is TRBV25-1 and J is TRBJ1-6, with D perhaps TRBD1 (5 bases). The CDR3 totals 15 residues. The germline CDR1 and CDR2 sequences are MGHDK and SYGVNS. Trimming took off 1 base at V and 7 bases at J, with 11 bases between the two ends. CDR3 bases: TGTGCCAGCAGTGAATCTCAGGGATTCAATTCACCCCTCCACTTT. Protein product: CASSESQGFNSPLHF.

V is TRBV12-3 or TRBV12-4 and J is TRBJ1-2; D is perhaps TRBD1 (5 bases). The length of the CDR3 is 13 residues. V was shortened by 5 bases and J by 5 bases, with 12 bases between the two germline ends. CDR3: CASSGRGSYGYTF. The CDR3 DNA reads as TGTGCCAGCAGTGGGCGGGGGTCGTATGGCTACACCTTC.

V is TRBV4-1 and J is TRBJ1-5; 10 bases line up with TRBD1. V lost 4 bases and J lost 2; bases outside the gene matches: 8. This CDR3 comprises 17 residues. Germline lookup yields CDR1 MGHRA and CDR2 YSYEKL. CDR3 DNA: TGCGCCAGCAGCCTCAACCTCGGACAGGGGGGCAATCAGCCCCAGCATTTT. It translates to CASSLNLGQGGNQPQHF.

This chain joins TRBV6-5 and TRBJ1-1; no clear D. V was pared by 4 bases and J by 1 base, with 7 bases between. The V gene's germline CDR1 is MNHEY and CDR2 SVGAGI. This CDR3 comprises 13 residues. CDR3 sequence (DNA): TGTGCCAGCAGTTCGCCCAAGAACACTGAAGCTTTCTTT. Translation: CASSSPKNTEAFF.

CDR3 region: CASMVWGTHEQYF. For the CDR3, the DNA is TGTGCCAGCATGGTTTGGGGTACCCACGAGCAGTACTTC. The gene calls are TRBV6-1 and TRBJ2-7; D not resolved. The CDR3 totals 13 residues. The V end was cut by 7 bases, the J end by 5 bases, with 15 bases between. The germline V gene has CDR1 MNHNS and CDR2 SASEGT.

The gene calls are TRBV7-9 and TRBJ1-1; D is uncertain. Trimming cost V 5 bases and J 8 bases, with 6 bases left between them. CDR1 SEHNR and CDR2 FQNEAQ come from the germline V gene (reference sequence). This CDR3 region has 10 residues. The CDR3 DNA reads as TGTGCCAGCAGCCGGGCCGAAGCTTTCTTT. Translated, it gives CASSRAEAFF.

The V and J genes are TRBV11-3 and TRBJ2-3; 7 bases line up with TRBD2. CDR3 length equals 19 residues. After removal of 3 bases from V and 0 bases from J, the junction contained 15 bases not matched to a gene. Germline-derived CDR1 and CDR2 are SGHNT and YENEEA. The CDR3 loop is CASSFDTGRQKSSTDTQYF. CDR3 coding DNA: TGTGCCAGCAGCTTTGATACCGGGAGGCAAAAGTCTAGCACAGATACGCAGTATTTT. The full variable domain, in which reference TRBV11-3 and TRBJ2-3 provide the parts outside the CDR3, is EAGVVQSPRYKIIEKKQPVAFWCNPISGHNTLYWYLQNLGQGPELLIRYENEEAVDDSQLPKDRFSAERLKGVDSTLKIQPAELGDSAVYLCASSFDTGRQKSSTDTQYFGPGTRLTVL.

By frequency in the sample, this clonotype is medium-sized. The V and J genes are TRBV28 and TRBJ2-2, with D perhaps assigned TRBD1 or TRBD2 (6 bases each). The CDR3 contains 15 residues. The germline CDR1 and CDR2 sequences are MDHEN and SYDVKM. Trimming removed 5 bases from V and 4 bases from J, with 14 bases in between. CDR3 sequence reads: CASSEEGGGTGELFF. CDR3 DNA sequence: TGTGCCAGCAGTGAGGAGGGGGGAGGCACCGGGGAGCTGTTTTTT.

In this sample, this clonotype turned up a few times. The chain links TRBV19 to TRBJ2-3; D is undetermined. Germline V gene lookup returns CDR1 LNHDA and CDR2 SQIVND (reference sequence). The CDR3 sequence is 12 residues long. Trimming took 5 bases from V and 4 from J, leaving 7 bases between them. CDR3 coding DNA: TGTGCCAGTAGTTCAATCCCAGATACGCAGTATTTT. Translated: CASSSIPDTQYF.